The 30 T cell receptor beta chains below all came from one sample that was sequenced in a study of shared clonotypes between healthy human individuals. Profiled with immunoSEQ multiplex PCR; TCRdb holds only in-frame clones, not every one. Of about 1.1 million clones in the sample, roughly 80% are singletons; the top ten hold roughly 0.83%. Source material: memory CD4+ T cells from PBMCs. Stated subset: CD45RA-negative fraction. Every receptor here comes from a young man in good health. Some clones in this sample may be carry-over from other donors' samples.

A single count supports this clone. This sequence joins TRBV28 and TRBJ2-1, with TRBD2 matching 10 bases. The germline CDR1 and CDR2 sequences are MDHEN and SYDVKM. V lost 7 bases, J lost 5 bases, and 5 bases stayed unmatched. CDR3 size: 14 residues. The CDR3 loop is CASTSSGRNNEQFF. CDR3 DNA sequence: TGTGCCAGCACCAGTAGCGGGAGGAACAATGAGCAGTTCTTC.

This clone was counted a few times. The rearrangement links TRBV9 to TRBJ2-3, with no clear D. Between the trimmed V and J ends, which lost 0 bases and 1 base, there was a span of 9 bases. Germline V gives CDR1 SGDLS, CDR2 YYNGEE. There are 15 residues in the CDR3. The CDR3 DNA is TGTGCCAGCAGCGTAGTTGTTACGGGCACAGATACGCAGTATTTT. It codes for CASSVVVTGTDTQYF.

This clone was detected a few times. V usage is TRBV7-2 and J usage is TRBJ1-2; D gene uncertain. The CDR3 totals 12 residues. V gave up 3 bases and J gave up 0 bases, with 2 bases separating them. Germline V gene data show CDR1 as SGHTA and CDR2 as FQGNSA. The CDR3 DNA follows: TGTGCCAGCAGCTTCACTAACTATGGCTACACCTTC. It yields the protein CASSFTNYGYTF.

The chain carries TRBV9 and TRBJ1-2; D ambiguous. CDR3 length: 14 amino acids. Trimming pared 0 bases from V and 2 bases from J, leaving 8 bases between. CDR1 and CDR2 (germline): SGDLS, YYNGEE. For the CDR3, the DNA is TGTGCCAGCAGCGTAGCCGCAGACAACTATGGCTACACCTTC. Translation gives CASSVAADNYGYTF. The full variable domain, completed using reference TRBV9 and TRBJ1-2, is DSGVTQTPKHLITATGQRVTLRCSPRSGDLSVYWYQQSLDQGLQFLIQYYNGEERAKGNILERFSAQQFPDLHSELNLSSLELGDSALYFCASSVAADNYGYTFGSGTRLTVV.

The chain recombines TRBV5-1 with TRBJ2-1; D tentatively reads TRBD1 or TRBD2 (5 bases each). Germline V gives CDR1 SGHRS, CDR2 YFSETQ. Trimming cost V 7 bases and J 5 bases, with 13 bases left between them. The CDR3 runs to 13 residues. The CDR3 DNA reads TGCGCCAGCCCCCGGGACGTAAACAATGAGCAGTTCTTC. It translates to CASPRDVNNEQFF.

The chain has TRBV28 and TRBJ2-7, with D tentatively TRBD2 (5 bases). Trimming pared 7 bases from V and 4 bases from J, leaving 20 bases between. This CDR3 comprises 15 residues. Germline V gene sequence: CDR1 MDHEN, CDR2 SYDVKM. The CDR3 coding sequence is TGTGCCAGCAATCCCACCGACGGACTTAGATACGAGCAGTACTTC. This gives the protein CASNPTDGLRYEQYF. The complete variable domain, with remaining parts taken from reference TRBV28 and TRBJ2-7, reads DVKVTQSSRYLVKRTGEKVFLECVQDMDHENMFWYRQDPGLGLRLIYFSYDVKMKEKGDIPEGYSVSREKKERFSLILESASTNQTSMYLCASNPTDGLRYEQYFGPGTRLTVT.

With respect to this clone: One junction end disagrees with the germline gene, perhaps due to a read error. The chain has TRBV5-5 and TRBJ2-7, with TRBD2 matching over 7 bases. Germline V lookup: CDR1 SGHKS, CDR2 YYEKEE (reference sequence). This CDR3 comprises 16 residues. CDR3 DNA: TGTGCCAGCAGCGTTAGTCTAGCGGACGTCTCCTACGAGCAGTGCTTC. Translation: CASSVSLADVSYEQCF.

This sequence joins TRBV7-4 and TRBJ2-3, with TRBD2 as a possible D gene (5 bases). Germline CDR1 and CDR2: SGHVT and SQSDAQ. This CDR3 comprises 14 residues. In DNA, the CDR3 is TGTAAGTGGCAGGTGTGGGAGTGGGGAGATACGCAGTATTTT. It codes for CKWQVWEWGDTQYF.

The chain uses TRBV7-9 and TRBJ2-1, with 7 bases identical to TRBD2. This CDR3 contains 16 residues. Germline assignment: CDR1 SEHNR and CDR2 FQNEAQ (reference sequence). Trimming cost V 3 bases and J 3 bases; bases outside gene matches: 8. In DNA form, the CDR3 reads TGTGCCAGCAGCTTTATTGGCGGGAGAGTCTACAATGAGCAGTTCTTC. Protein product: CASSFIGGRVYNEQFF.

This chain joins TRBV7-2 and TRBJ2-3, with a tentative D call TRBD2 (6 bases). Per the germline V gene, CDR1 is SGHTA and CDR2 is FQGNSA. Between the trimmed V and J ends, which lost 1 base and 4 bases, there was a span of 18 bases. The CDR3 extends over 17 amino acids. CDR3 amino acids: CASSLGFWGLRSDTQYF. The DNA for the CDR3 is TGTGCCAGCAGCTTAGGGTTTTGGGGACTGAGATCAGATACGCAGTATTTT.

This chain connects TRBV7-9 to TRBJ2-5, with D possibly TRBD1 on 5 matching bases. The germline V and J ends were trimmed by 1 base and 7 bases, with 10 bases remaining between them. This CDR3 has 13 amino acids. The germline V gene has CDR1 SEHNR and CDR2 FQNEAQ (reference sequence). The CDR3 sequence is CASSLGPQGTQYF. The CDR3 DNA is TGTGCCAGCAGCTTAGGTCCCCAGGGGACCCAGTACTTC.

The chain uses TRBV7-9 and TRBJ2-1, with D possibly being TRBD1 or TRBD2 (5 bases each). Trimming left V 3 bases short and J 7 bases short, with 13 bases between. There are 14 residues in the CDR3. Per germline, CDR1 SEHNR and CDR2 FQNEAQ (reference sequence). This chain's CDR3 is CASSFGGHRNEQFF. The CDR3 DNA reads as TGTGCCAGCAGCTTCGGAGGACACAGAAATGAGCAGTTCTTC.

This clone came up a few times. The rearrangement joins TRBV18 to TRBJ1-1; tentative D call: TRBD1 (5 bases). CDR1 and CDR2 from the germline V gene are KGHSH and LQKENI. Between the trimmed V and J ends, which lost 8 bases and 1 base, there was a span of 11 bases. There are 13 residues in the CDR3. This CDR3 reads CASRRDGNTEAFF. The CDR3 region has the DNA TGTGCCAGCCGACGGGACGGGAACACTGAAGCTTTCTTT.

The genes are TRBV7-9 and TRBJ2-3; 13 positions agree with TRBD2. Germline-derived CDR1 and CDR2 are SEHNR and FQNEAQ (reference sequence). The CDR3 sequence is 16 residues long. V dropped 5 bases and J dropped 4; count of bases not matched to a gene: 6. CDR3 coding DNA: TGTGCCAGCAGCCGAGGGACTAGCGGGGTCTCAGATACGCAGTATTTT. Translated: CASSRGTSGVSDTQYF.

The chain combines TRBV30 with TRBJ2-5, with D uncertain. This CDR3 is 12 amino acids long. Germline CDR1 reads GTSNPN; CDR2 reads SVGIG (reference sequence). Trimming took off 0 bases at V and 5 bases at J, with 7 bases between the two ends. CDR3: CAWSVFQETQYF. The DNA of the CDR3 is TGTGCCTGGAGTGTCTTTCAGGAGACCCAGTACTTC.

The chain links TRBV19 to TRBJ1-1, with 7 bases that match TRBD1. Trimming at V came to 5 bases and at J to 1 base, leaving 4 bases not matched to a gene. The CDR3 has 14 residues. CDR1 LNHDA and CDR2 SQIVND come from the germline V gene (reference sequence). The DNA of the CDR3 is TGTGCCAGTAGTGTCCAGGGGGGGAACACTGAAGCTTTCTTT. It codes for CASSVQGGNTEAFF.

The CDR3 reads CASSLKREVGAFF. The CDR3, as DNA: TGTGCCAGCAGTCTAAAAAGAGAGGTGGGAGCTTTCTTT. The chain is built from TRBV27 and TRBJ1-1; D is unresolved. The V gene's germline CDR1 is MNHEY and CDR2 SMNVEV (reference sequence). The length of the CDR3 is 13 residues. V lost 5 bases, J lost 10 bases, and 17 bases lay in between.

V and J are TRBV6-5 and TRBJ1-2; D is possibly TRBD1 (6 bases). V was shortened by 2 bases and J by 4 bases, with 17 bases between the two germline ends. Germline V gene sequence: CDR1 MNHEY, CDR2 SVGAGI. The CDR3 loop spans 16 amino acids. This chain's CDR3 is CASSYHPRTGSYGYTF. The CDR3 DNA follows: TGTGCCAGCAGTTACCACCCGCGTACAGGGTCCTATGGCTACACCTTC.

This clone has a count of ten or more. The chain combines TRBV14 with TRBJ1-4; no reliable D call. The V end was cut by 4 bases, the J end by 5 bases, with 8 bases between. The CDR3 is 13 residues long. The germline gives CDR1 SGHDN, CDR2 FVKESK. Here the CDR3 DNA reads TGTGCCAGCAGCCGCAGCTTCAATGAAAAACTGTTTTTT. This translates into CASSRSFNEKLFF.

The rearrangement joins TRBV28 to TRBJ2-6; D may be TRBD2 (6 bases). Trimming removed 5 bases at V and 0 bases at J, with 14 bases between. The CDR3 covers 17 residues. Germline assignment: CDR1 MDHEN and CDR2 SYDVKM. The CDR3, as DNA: TGTGCCAGCAGTGCCCCGGGAGCCGGCTCTGGGGCCAACGTCCTGACTTTC. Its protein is CASSAPGAGSGANVLTF.

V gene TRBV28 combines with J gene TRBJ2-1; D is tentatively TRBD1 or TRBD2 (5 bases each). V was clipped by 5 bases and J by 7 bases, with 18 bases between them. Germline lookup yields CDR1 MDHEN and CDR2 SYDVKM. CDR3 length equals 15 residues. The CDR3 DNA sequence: TGTGCCAGCAGTCAAATTCCGGGACGGGAAAATGAGCAGTTCTTC. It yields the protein CASSQIPGRENEQFF.

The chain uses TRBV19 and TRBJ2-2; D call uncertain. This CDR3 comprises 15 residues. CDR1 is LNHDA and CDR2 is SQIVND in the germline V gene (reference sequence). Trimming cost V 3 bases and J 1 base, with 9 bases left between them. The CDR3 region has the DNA TGTGCCAGTAGTATTTCGCCGGGGAACACCGGGGAGCTGTTTTTT. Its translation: CASSISPGNTGELFF.

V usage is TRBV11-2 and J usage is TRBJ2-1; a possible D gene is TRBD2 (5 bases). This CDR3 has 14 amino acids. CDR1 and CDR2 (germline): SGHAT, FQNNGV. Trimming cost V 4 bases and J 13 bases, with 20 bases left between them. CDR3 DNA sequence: TGTGCCAGCAGCTCTCCCAATGGCGGGCCGGTTCAGTTCTTC. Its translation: CASSSPNGGPVQFF.

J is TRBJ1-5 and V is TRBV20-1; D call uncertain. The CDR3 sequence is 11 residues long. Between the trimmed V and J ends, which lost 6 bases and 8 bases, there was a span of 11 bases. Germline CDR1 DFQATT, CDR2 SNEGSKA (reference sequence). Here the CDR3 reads CSASGGKPQHF. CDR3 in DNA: TGCAGTGCCTCCGGCGGCAAGCCCCAGCATTTT.

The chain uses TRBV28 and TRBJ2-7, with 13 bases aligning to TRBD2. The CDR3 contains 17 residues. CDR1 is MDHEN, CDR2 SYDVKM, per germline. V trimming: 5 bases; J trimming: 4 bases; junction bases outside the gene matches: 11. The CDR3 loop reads CASSAATGLAGHYEQYF. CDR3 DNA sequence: TGTGCCAGCAGTGCAGCCACGGGACTAGCGGGGCATTACGAGCAGTACTTC. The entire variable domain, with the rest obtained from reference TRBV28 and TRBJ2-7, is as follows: DVKVTQSSRYLVKRTGEKVFLECVQDMDHENMFWYRQDPGLGLRLIYFSYDVKMKEKGDIPEGYSVSREKKERFSLILESASTNQTSMYLCASSAATGLAGHYEQYFGPGTRLTVT.

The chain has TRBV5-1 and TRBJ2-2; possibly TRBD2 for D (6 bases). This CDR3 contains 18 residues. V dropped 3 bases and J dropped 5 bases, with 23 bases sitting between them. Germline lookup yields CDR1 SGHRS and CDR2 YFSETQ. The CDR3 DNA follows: TGCGCCAGCAGCTGGTCTGCGGTATCTCGGGGGTGGACCGGGGAGCTGTTTTTT. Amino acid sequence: CASSWSAVSRGWTGELFF.

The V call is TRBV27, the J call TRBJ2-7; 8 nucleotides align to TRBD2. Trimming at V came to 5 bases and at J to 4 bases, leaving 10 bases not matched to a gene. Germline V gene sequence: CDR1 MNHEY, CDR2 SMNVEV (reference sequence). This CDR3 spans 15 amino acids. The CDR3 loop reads CASSGTSGSSYEQYF. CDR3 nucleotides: TGTGCCAGCAGTGGAACAAGCGGGAGCAGTTACGAGCAGTACTTC.

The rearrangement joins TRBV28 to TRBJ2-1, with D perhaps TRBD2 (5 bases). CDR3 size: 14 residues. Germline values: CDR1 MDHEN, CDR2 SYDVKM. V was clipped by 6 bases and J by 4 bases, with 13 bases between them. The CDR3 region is CASSLPGFYNEQFF. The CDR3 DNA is TGTGCCAGCAGCCTCCCGGGGTTTTACAATGAGCAGTTCTTC.

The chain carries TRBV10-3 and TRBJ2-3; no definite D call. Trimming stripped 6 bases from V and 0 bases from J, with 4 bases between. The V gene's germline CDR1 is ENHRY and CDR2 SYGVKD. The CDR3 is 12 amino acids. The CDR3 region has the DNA TGTGCCATCAGGGGGAGCACAGATACGCAGTATTTT. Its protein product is CAIRGSTDTQYF.

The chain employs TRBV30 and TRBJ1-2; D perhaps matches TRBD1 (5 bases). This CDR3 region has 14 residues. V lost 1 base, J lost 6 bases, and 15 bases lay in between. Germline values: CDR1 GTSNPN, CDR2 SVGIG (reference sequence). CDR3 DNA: TGTGCCTGGAGTGGACCACGGCAGGGCGATGGCTACACCTTC. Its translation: CAWSGPRQGDGYTF.